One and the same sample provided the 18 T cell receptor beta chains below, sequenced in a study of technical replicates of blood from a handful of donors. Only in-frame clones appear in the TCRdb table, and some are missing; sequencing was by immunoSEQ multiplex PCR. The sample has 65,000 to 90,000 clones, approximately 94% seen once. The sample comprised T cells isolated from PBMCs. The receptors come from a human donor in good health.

The CDR3 reads CASSLGGGEQYF. CDR3 nucleotides: TGTGCCAGCAGCTTAGGAGGGGGCGAGCAGTACTTC. The chain links TRBV11-1 to TRBJ2-7; D is perhaps TRBD1 (6 bases). The CDR3 is made up of 12 amino acids. The germline V gene encodes CDR1 SGHAT and CDR2 FQDESV (reference sequence). V lost 1 base to trimming and J lost 6 bases, with 7 bases between them. Complete variable domain (other parts from reference TRBV11-1 and TRBJ2-7): EAEVAQSPRYKITEKSQAVAFWCDPISGHATLYWYRQILGQGPELLVQFQDESVVDDSQLPKDRFSAERLKGVDSTLKIQPAELGDSAMYLCASSLGGGEQYFGPGTRLTVT.

The CDR3 is CASSEDRPSGRSGYEQYF. CDR3 nucleotide sequence: TGTGCCAGCAGTGAAGATCGGCCTAGCGGGAGGTCGGGGTACGAGCAGTACTTC. The V gene is TRBV25-1, the J gene TRBJ2-7; 11 bases are shared with TRBD2. Germline assignment: CDR1 MGHDK and CDR2 SYGVNS. The CDR3 sequence is 18 residues long. Trimming removed 2 bases from V and 4 bases from J; junction bases left unmatched: 13.

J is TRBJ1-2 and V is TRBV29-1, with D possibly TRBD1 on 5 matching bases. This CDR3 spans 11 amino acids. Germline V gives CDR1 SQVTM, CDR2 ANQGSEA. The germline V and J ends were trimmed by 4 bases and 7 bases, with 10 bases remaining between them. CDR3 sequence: CSVAGSGGYTF. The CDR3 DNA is TGCAGCGTTGCAGGGTCTGGTGGCTACACCTTC.

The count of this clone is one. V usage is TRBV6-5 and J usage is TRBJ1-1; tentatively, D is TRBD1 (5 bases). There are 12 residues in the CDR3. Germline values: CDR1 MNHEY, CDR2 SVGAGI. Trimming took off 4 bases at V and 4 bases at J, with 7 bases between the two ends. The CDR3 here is CASSSGGTEAFF. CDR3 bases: TGTGCCAGCAGTTCCGGGGGCACTGAAGCTTTCTTT.

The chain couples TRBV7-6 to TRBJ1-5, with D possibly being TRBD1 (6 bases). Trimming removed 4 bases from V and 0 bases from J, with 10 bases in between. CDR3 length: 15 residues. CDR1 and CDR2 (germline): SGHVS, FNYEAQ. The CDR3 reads CASSSGQYSNQPQHF. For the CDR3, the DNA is TGTGCCAGCAGCTCCGGACAGTATAGCAATCAGCCCCAGCATTTT.

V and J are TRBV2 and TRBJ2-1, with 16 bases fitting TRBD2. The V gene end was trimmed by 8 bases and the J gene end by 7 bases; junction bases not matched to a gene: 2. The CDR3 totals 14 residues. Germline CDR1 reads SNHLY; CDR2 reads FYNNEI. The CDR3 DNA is TGTGCCAGCCCGGGACTAGCGGGAGGGAATGAGCAGTTCTTC. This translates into CASPGLAGGNEQFF. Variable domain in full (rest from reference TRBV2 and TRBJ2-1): EPEVTQTPSHQVTQMGQEVILRCVPISNHLYFYWYRQILGQKVEFLVSFYNNEISEKSEIFDDQFSVERPDGSNFTLKIRSTKLEDSAMYFCASPGLAGGNEQFFGPGTRLTVL.

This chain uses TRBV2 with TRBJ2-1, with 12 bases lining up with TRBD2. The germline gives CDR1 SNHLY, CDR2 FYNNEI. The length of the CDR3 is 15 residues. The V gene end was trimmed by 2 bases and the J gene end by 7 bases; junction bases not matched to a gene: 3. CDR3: CASSEKTSGSNEQFF. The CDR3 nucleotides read TGTGCCAGCAGTGAAAAGACTAGCGGGAGTAATGAGCAGTTCTTC.

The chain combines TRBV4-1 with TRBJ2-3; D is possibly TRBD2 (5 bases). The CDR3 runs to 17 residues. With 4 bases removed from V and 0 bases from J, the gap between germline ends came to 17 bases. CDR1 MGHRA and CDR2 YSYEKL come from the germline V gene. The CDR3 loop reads CASSRRLDSFSTDTQYF. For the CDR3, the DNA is TGCGCCAGCAGCCGTCGACTGGACTCCTTTAGCACAGATACGCAGTATTTT.

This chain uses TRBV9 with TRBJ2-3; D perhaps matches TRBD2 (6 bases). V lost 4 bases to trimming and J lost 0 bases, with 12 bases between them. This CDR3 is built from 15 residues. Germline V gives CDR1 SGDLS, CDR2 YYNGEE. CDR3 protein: CASSTLATSTDTQYF. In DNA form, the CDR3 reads TGTGCCAGCAGCACCCTAGCGACTAGCACAGATACGCAGTATTTT.

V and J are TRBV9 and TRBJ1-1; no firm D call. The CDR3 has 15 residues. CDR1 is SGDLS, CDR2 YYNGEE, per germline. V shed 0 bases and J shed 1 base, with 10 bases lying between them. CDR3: CASSVVDQENTEAFF. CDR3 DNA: TGTGCCAGCAGCGTAGTCGATCAGGAGAACACTGAAGCTTTCTTT. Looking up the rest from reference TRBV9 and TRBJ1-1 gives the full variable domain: DSGVTQTPKHLITATGQRVTLRCSPRSGDLSVYWYQQSLDQGLQFLIQYYNGEERAKGNILERFSAQQFPDLHSELNLSSLELGDSALYFCASSVVDQENTEAFFGQGTRLTVV.

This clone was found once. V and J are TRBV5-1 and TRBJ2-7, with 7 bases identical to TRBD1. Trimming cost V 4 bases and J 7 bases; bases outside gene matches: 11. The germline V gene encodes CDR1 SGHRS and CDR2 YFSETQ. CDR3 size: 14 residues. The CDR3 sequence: CASSPLDRMGEQYF. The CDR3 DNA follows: TGCGCCAGCAGCCCCCTGGACAGGATGGGGGAGCAGTACTTC.

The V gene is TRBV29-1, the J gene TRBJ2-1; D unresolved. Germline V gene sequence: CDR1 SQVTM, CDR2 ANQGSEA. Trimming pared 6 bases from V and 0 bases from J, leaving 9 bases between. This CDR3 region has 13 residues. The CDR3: CSVSSFSYNEQFF. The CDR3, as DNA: TGCAGCGTAAGCTCATTCTCCTACAATGAGCAGTTCTTC.

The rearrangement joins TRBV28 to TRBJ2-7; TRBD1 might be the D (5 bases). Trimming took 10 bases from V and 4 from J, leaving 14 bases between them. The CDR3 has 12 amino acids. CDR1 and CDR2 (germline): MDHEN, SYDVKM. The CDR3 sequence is CATVTGPYEQYF. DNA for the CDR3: TGTGCCACCGTAACAGGTCCATACGAGCAGTACTTC.

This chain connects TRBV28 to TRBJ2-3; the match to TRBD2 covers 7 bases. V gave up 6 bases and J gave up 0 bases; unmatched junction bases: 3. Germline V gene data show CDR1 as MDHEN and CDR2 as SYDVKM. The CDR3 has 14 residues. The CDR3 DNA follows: TGTGCCAGCAGGGTTAGCGGGAGCACAGATACGCAGTATTTT. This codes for CASRVSGSTDTQYF.

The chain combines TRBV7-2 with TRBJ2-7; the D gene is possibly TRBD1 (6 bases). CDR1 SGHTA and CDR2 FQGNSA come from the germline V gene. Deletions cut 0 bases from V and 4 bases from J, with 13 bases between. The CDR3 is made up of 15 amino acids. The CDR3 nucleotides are TGTGCCAGCAGCTTAGCCCATGGACAGCAATACGAGCAGTACTTC. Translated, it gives CASSLAHGQQYEQYF.

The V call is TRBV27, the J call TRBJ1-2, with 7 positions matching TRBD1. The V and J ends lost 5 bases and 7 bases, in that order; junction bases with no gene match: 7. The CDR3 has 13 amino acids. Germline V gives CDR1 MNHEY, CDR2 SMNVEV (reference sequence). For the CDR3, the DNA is TGTGCCAGCAGTCCGACAGGGTTATTTGGCTACACCTTC. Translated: CASSPTGLFGYTF.

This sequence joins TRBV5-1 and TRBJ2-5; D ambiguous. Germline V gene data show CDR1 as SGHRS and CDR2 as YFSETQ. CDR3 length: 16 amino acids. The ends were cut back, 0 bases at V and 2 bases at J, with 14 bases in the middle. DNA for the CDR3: TGCGCCAGCAGCTTGGCCGTCGACACACAACAAGAGACCCAGTACTTC. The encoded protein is CASSLAVDTQQETQYF.

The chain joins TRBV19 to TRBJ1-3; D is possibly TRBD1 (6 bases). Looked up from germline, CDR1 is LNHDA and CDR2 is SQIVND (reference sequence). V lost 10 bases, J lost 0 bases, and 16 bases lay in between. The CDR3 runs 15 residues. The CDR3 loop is CATTRGGHSGNTIYF. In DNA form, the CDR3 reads TGTGCCACCACGAGGGGGGGGCACTCTGGAAACACCATATATTTT.